This T cell receptor (beta chain) emerged from a study of cytomegalovirus exposure and HLA in healthy donors. Notes on the study in general: Three of the chains that were CMV-associated were confirmed in vitro to be specific for CMV antigens. Cytomegalovirus association was assigned to about 150 TCR beta chains. It was reported that the classifier diagnosed cytomegalovirus status with high specificity and sensitivity in both the original and validation cohorts.

About this clone itself: Its antigen is unknown.

This table comes from immunoSEQ multiplex PCR, and its TCRdb copy is limited to in-frame clones, with some not included. The sample has roughly 180,000 clones; 86% are singletons. The CDR3 has 15 amino acids. The germline V gene has CDR1 SGHRS and CDR2 YFSETQ. V dropped 0 bases and J dropped 6 bases, with 13 bases sitting between them. The source is a man aged 25 to 40 in good health and CMV-seropositive. Sequenced: PBMCs. The chain uses TRBV5-1 and TRBJ1-5; D unclear. The CDR3 sequence is CASSLGGVDAQPQHF. CDR3 nucleotide sequence: TGCGCCAGCAGCTTGGGTGGGGTGGATGCTCAGCCCCAGCATTTT.